This passage covers 28 T cell receptor beta chains from one sample sequenced in a study of T cell responses to AZD1222 COVID-19 vaccine. TCRdb's table, derived via immunoSEQ multiplex PCR, lists solely in-frame clones and lacks some. The table shows 100,000 to 150,000 clones, with approximately 85% occurring only once. Sequenced material: peripheral blood, taken on day 0 of AZD1222 vaccination. These receptors were collected from an adult in good health.

V gene TRBV7-9 combines with J gene TRBJ1-6; 10 bases agree with TRBD1. Germline-derived CDR1 and CDR2 are SEHNR and FQNEAQ (reference sequence). The trim removed 0 bases at V and 11 bases at J, leaving 7 bases unmatched. The CDR3 runs 16 residues. As DNA, the CDR3 is TGTGCCAGCAGCTTAGCCGCGGGACAGGGGTTCACACCCCTCCACTTT. Its translation: CASSLAAGQGFTPLHF.

V gene TRBV7-9 combines with J gene TRBJ1-1, with D uncertain. Germline V gene lookup returns CDR1 SEHNR and CDR2 FQNEAQ (reference sequence). The ends were cut back, 7 bases at V and 5 bases at J, with 11 bases in the middle. CDR3 size: 12 residues. CDR3 in DNA: TGTGCCAGCACCGGCGGGGTAACTGAAGCTTTCTTT. Protein sequence: CASTGGVTEAFF.

The gene calls are TRBV3-1 (or the pseudogene TRBV3-2) and TRBJ2-2, with 7 bases fitting TRBD1. V shed 4 bases and J 4 bases; nucleotides not matched to a gene: 6. This CDR3 has 15 residues. Germline CDR1 is LGHDT and CDR2 is YNNKEL (reference sequence). CDR3 amino acids: CASSLPGQTTGELFF. CDR3 DNA sequence: TGTGCCAGCAGCCTTCCGGGACAGACCACCGGGGAGCTGTTTTTT.

The chain couples TRBV6-5 to TRBJ2-1; D is undetermined. V lost 0 bases and J 5 bases, leaving 11 bases between the germline ends. CDR1 MNHEY and CDR2 SVGAGI come from the germline V gene. The CDR3 spans 15 residues. The CDR3 bases are TGTGCCAGCAGTTACTCGATCAACGGGCACAATGAGCAGTTCTTC. Protein product: CASSYSINGHNEQFF.

The chain couples TRBV2 to TRBJ2-7, with 10 bases fitting TRBD2. The CDR3 has 13 residues. Per the germline V gene, CDR1 is SNHLY and CDR2 is FYNNEI. V dropped 6 bases and J dropped 3; count of bases not matched to a gene: 2. The DNA of the CDR3 is TGTGCCAGCAGGGCTAGCGGGGGCTACGAGCAGTACTTC. Translating gives CASRASGGYEQYF.

The rearrangement links TRBV28 to TRBJ1-6; 7 nucleotides line up with TRBD1. The CDR3 has 15 amino acids. The ends lost 5 bases at V and 7 bases at J; junction bases unmatched: 8. The V gene's germline CDR1 is MDHEN and CDR2 SYDVKM. The chain's CDR3 is CASSTSGTENSPLHF. The DNA of the CDR3 is TGTGCCAGCAGTACCTCCGGGACAGAGAATTCACCCCTCCACTTT.

This clone was seen once. The rearrangement links TRBV27 to TRBJ1-5, with no clear D. V lost 7 bases, J lost 0 bases, and 13 bases lay in between. Germline CDR1 reads MNHEY; CDR2 reads SMNVEV (reference sequence). The CDR3 runs to 15 residues. DNA of the CDR3: TGTGCCAGCACCAAGACGGATTATAGCAATCAGCCCCAGCATTTT. Its protein product is CASTKTDYSNQPQHF.

The genes are TRBV11-2 and TRBJ1-5; D ambiguous. The ends were cut back, 2 bases at V and 4 bases at J, with 9 bases in the middle. The V gene's germline CDR1 is SGHAT and CDR2 FQNNGV. The CDR3 has 14 amino acids. The CDR3 protein is CASSLSGINQPQHF. The DNA of the CDR3 is TGTGCCAGCAGCTTATCTGGCATTAATCAGCCCCAGCATTTT.

This chain links TRBV3-1 (or the pseudogene TRBV3-2) with TRBJ1-1; D remains unclear. With 3 bases removed from V and 7 bases from J, the gap between germline ends came to 6 bases. Per the germline V gene, CDR1 is LGHDT and CDR2 is YNNKEL (reference sequence). The CDR3 consists of 11 residues. CDR3 region: CASSQLGEAFF. Written as DNA, the CDR3 is TGTGCCAGCAGCCAGCTCGGTGAAGCTTTCTTT.

This clone came up once. The chain couples TRBV7-6 to TRBJ1-1; D call uncertain. The CDR3 totals 15 residues. Germline assignment: CDR1 SGHVS and CDR2 FNYEAQ. The V and J ends lost 2 bases and 0 bases respectively, with 10 bases between them. Written as DNA, the CDR3 is TGTGCCAGCAGCTTACGGGCAGCGATGAACACTGAAGCTTTCTTT. Amino acids: CASSLRAAMNTEAFF.

J is TRBJ1-2 and V is TRBV7-9; D is ambiguous. The CDR3 totals 12 residues. CDR1 and CDR2 from the germline V gene are SEHNR and FQNEAQ (reference sequence). Trimming took 5 bases from V and 4 from J, leaving 8 bases between them. CDR3 in amino acids: CASSREGYGYTF. The CDR3 DNA sequence: TGTGCCAGCAGCCGGGAGGGCTATGGCTACACCTTC.

The rearrangement joins TRBV12-3 or TRBV12-4 to TRBJ2-5, with D unclear. V gave up 5 bases and J gave up 5 bases, with 12 bases separating them. CDR3 length: 13 residues. The CDR3 is CASSRNRWETQYF. In DNA form, the CDR3 reads TGTGCCAGCAGTCGCAACCGATGGGAGACCCAGTACTTC.

J is TRBJ1-3 and V is TRBV3-1 (or the pseudogene TRBV3-2); D is unclear. Trimming left V 4 bases short and J 0 bases short, with 10 bases between. Germline loops: CDR1 LGHDT, CDR2 YNNKEL (reference sequence). CDR3 length: 15 amino acids. The CDR3 nucleotides are TGTGCCAGCAGCCTGGCGGGCAACTCTGGAAACACCATATATTTT. The encoded protein is CASSLAGNSGNTIYF.

This chain joins TRBV18 and TRBJ2-1, with 9 bases lining up with TRBD2. This CDR3 is 15 amino acids long. V lost 5 bases, J lost 7 bases, and 9 bases stayed unmatched. Germline assignment: CDR1 KGHSH and CDR2 LQKENI. CDR3 sequence reads: CASSMGLAPTNEQFF. In DNA form, the CDR3 reads TGTGCCAGCTCAATGGGACTAGCTCCAACTAATGAGCAGTTCTTC.

The rearrangement links TRBV19 to TRBJ2-4; D gene ambiguous. The V end was cut by 1 base, the J end by 3 bases, with 7 bases between. Per germline, CDR1 LNHDA and CDR2 SQIVND (reference sequence). This CDR3 region has 14 residues. The CDR3, as DNA: TGTGCCAGTAGTATAGGGGGTCTCAAAAACATTCAGTACTTC. Protein sequence: CASSIGGLKNIQYF.

The V and J genes are TRBV7-2 and TRBJ1-1; D is undetermined. V lost 1 base to trimming and J lost 6 bases, with 6 bases between them. Germline V gene sequence: CDR1 SGHTA, CDR2 FQGNSA. There are 12 residues in the CDR3. The CDR3 nucleotides read TGTGCCAGCAGCTTAGAACTCCCTGAAGCTTTCTTT. It codes for CASSLELPEAFF.

The chain recombines TRBV4-1 with TRBJ1-1; 8 bases are shared with TRBD1. CDR1 is MGHRA, CDR2 YSYEKL, per germline. V was clipped by 0 bases and J by 5 bases; unmatched bases: 8. CDR3 length: 16 amino acids. CDR3 coding DNA: TGCGCCAGCAGCCAAGACGAAGGACAGGGAGGAACTGAAGCTTTCTTT. Its protein is CASSQDEGQGGTEAFF.

CDR3 sequence: CASSQPDRPLNTEAFF. The CDR3 nucleotides read TGTGCCAGTAGTCAACCGGACAGGCCACTGAACACTGAAGCTTTCTTT. This sequence joins TRBV19 and TRBJ1-1; TRBD1 matches at 7 bases. CDR3 length: 16 amino acids. Germline values: CDR1 LNHDA, CDR2 SQIVND (reference sequence). V lost 5 bases and J lost 0; bases outside the gene matches: 9.

V and J are TRBV7-8 and TRBJ1-2; D is undetermined. Trimming removed 5 bases at V and 7 bases at J, with 14 bases between. This CDR3 has 13 amino acids. Germline values: CDR1 SGHVS, CDR2 FQNEAQ. CDR3 sequence reads: CASSPTQTGGYTF. The CDR3 DNA sequence: TGTGCCAGCAGCCCCACGCAGACGGGTGGCTACACCTTC.

The V gene is TRBV19, the J gene TRBJ1-5; 9 nucleotides line up with TRBD1. J gave up 6 bases and V 0 bases, and 12 bases lay outside the gene matches. The CDR3 is made up of 18 amino acids. The V gene's germline CDR1 is LNHDA and CDR2 SQIVND (reference sequence). The CDR3 is CASSIERPGQGLGQPQHF. The CDR3 DNA reads as TGTGCCAGTAGTATAGAGCGACCGGGACAGGGCCTCGGTCAGCCCCAGCATTTT.

This chain uses TRBV6-5 with TRBJ1-5, with unresolved D. V dropped 5 bases and J dropped 0 bases, with 8 bases sitting between them. Germline V lookup: CDR1 MNHEY, CDR2 SVGAGI. The CDR3 is made up of 14 amino acids. The CDR3 spells CASSMVHSNQPQHF. The CDR3 nucleotides are TGTGCCAGCAGTATGGTACATAGCAATCAGCCCCAGCATTTT.

CDR3 DNA: TGTGCCAGCAGTGAAGCCGGGACAGGGTACCAGCCCCAGCATTTT. This gives the protein CASSEAGTGYQPQHF. The chain uses TRBV6-1 and TRBJ1-5; 9 bases match TRBD1. Germline lookup yields CDR1 MNHNS and CDR2 SASEGT. Unmatched junction bases numbered 4, after V lost 0 bases and J lost 7 bases. There are 15 residues in the CDR3.

The chain is built from TRBV7-2 and TRBJ2-7, with 7 bases lining up with TRBD1. Germline V gives CDR1 SGHTA, CDR2 FQGNSA. Unmatched junction bases numbered 20, after V lost 5 bases and J lost 1 base. This CDR3 contains 19 residues. The CDR3 protein is CASSLPRDSSVITSYEQYF. The CDR3 DNA reads TGTGCCAGCAGCCTCCCCCGGGACAGCTCCGTTATAACATCCTACGAGCAGTACTTC.

The chain carries TRBV24-1 and TRBJ1-1; TRBD1 agrees at 7 bases. The germline V gene encodes CDR1 KGHDR and CDR2 SFDVKD. CDR3 length: 13 amino acids. V lost 3 bases and J lost 8; bases outside the gene matches: 5. CDR3 nucleotide sequence: TGTGCCACCAGTGATCCGGGACAGAAAGAAGCTTTCTTT. It codes for CATSDPGQKEAFF.

V is TRBV6-6 and J is TRBJ2-1; 8 bases fit TRBD2. The CDR3 extends over 17 amino acids. The junction had 18 bases not matched to a gene; V was cut back by 5 bases and J by 9 bases. From germline, CDR1 is MNHNY and CDR2 SVGAGI (reference sequence). In DNA, the CDR3 is TGTGCCAGCAGTCCTGGGGAAGGATTAGCGGGGTTTCTTGAGCAGTTCTTC. It specifies CASSPGEGLAGFLEQFF.

V gene TRBV19 combines with J gene TRBJ2-1, with 9 bases matching TRBD1. Germline loops: CDR1 LNHDA, CDR2 SQIVND (reference sequence). The CDR3 length is 14 residues. With 6 bases clipped from V and 8 bases from J, the junction kept 8 bases outside the gene matches. The CDR3 DNA reads TGTGCCAGTAGCCATGCGGGACAGGGATATGAGCAGTTCTTC. As protein: CASSHAGQGYEQFF.

The chain carries TRBV19 and TRBJ2-1; D is tentatively TRBD1 or TRBD2 (6 bases each). The CDR3 spans 17 residues. Germline V gene data show CDR1 as LNHDA and CDR2 as SQIVND (reference sequence). The V end was cut by 3 bases, the J end by 10 bases, with 25 bases between. The CDR3 nucleotides read TGTGCCAGTAGTATTCAGGCTCGGGGCGGGGACAATTCGGAGCAGTTCTTC. It is translated as CASSIQARGGDNSEQFF.

The J gene is TRBJ2-1, the V gene TRBV4-2; 12 nucleotides agree with TRBD2. This CDR3 has 15 amino acids. V dropped 1 base and J dropped 9; count of bases not matched to a gene: 4. Germline lookup yields CDR1 LGHNA and CDR2 YNFKEQ. The CDR3 region has the DNA TGTGCCAGCAGCCAAGGGCTAGCGGGGGGGCGTGAGCAGTTCTTC. Protein product: CASSQGLAGGREQFF.